The entry below gives a single T cell receptor beta chain sequence along with its context. Its antigen is still unknown. Regarding donors, all were healthy bone marrow donors. The record originates from a study of cytomegalovirus exposure and HLA in healthy donors. In germline, CDR1 is SGHRS, CDR2 YFSETQ. V dropped 4 bases and J dropped 2 bases, with 10 bases sitting between them. CDR3 size: 14 residues. Whole-study findings and limits: It was in a later analysis that TCR association rates were seen to vary by HLA locus, highest for DRB1 and lowest for HLA-C. Analysis performed later found roughly 18,000 TCR beta sequences associated with HLA alleles at 0.05 false discovery rate.

Vbeta (60) and Jbeta (13) primers were used in the PCR. Assay used: immunoSEQ multiplex PCR; TCRdb lists only in-frame clones, some missing. The sample carries roughly 200,000 clones, around 76% recorded once. J is TRBJ1-3 and V is TRBV5-1; TRBD1 is a possible D gene (5 bases). This clonotype originated in a man aged 18 to 30 in good health and CMV-seronegative. What was sequenced was PBMCs. CDR3 nucleotides: TGCGCCAGCAGCCAGGGAAGCCCTGGAAACACCATATATTTT. Its protein is CASSQGSPGNTIYF.